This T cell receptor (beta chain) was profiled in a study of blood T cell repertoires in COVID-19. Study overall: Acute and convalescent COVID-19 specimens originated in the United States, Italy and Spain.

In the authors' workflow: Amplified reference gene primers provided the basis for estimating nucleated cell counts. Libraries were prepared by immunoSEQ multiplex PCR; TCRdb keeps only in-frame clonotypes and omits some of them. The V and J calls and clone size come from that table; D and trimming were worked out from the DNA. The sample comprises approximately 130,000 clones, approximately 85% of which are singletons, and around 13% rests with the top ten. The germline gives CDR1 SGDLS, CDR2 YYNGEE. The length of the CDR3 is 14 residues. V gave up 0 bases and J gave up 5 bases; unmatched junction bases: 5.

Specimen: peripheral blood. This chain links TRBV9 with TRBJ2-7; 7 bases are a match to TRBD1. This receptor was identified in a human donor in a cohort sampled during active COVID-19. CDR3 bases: TGTGCCAGCAGCGTAGAAGACAGGGTACACGAGCAGTACTTC. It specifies CASSVEDRVHEQYF.